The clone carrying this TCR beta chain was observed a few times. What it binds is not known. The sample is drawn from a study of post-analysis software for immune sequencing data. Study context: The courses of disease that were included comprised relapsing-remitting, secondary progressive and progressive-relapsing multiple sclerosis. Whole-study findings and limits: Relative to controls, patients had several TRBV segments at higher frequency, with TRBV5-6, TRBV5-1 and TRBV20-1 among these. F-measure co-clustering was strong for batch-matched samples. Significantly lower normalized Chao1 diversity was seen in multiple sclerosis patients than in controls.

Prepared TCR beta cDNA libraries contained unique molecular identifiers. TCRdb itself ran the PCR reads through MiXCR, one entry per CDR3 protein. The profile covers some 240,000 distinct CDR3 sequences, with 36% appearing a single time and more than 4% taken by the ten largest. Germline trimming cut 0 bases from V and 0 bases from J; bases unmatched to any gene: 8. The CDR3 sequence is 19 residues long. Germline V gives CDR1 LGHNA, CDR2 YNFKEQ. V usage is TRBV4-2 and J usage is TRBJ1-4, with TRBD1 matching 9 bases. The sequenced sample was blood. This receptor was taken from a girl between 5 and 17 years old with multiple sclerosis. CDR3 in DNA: TGTGCCAGCAGCCAAGACGGCAAACAGGGGGCAGCAACTAATGAAAAACTGTTTTTT. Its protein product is CASSQDGKQGAATNEKLFF.